Each of the 17 T cell receptor beta chains below was sequenced from the same sample in a study of T-cell memory formation after mild COVID-19. Each CDR3 protein is one row after TCRdb ran MiXCR on the 5' RACE reads. The sample contains 470,000 or so distinct CDR3 sequences, over 15% of which appear only once. Material: PBMCs or a T cell subset sorted from them (not recorded which). The source of these receptors is a man in his late teens or twenties who had mild COVID-19 (a few samples of this study predate the infection). Cell type and time point are not known.

This clonotype was found many times. This chain uses TRBV7-2 with TRBJ2-5, with D maybe TRBD2 (5 bases). V was trimmed by 1 base and J by 3 bases, leaving 9 bases between them. The CDR3 is 14 residues long. Per the germline V gene, CDR1 is SGHTA and CDR2 is FQGNSA. CDR3 protein: CASSLVTGKETQYF. The CDR3 DNA reads TGTGCCAGCAGCTTAGTAACGGGAAAAGAGACCCAGTACTTC.

The CDR3 DNA reads TGCAGTGTTATGGACGGCGGGGGCACAGATACGCAGTATTTT. This gives the protein CSVMDGGGTDTQYF. The J gene is TRBJ2-3, the V gene TRBV20-1; perhaps TRBD2 as D (6 bases). Germline V gene data show CDR1 as DFQATT and CDR2 as SNEGSKA (reference sequence). The CDR3 is made up of 14 amino acids. V dropped 7 bases and J dropped 1 base, with 15 bases sitting between them.

This clonotype was seen a handful of times. The V call is TRBV21-1, the J call TRBJ2-7. TRBV21-1 is assigned pseudogene status. CDR3 length: 15 amino acids. CDR3 in DNA: TGTGCCAGCTCCAACCCCGAGGGGAGCACCTACGAGCAGTACGTC. This encodes CASSNPEGSTYEQYV.

V and J are TRBV7-3 and TRBJ2-5; a possible D gene is TRBD1 (7 bases). The CDR3 is 16 amino acids. Per the germline V gene, CDR1 is SGHTA and CDR2 is FQGTGA. The ends were cut back, 5 bases at V and 3 bases at J, with 19 bases in the middle. As DNA, the CDR3 is TGTGCCAGCAGCCCCCCCCGCGGAGGGGGCAAAGAGACCCAGTACTTC. It codes for CASSPPRGGGKETQYF.

Only a few counts were recorded for this clonotype. V and J are TRBV6-5 and TRBJ2-2; D is ambiguous. The germline V and J ends were trimmed by 3 bases and 4 bases, with 6 bases remaining between them. The CDR3 sequence is 13 residues long. CDR1 is MNHEY and CDR2 is SVGAGI in the germline V gene. CDR3 coding DNA: TGTGCCAGCAGTTATCACAGCACCGGGGAGCTGTTTTTT. Residues: CASSYHSTGELFF.

This clonotype occurred many times. Written as DNA, the CDR3 is TGCGCCACTGCAACTAGTCACCTCACAGATACGCAGTATTTT. This encodes CATATSHLTDTQYF. The chain employs TRBV10-2 and TRBJ2-3; D might be TRBD2 (5 bases). V lost 10 bases and J lost 2, with 16 bases in between. The CDR3 has 14 amino acids. Per the germline V gene, CDR1 is WSHSY and CDR2 is SAAADI.

The chain uses TRBV7-2 and TRBJ1-1; D is ambiguous. CDR3 length: 15 amino acids. Germline loops: CDR1 SGHTA, CDR2 FQGNSA. Trimming removed 1 base from V and 13 bases from J, with 22 bases in between. The CDR3 DNA sequence: TGTGCCAGCAGCTTAGAACCGAGCAGGCGGCATATCGGTTTCTTT. Translating gives CASSLEPSRRHIGFF.

The sample holds a few counts of this clonotype. The chain combines TRBV7-2 with TRBJ1-6; 8 positions match TRBD1. V was clipped by 1 base and J by 11 bases; unmatched bases: 4. CDR1 and CDR2 (germline): SGHTA, FQGNSA. CDR3 length: 14 residues. DNA for the CDR3: TGTGCCAGCAGCTTAGTGGGGACAGGTGCACCCCTCCACTTT. Translated, it gives CASSLVGTGAPLHF.

The rearrangement links TRBV7-3 to TRBJ2-1; 9 nucleotides line up with TRBD2. Germline assignment: CDR1 SGHTA and CDR2 FQGTGA. Unmatched junction bases numbered 6, after V lost 4 bases and J lost 8 bases. The CDR3 runs to 14 residues. The CDR3 bases are TGTGCCAGCAGCTCCCCGGGACTAGCAGATGAGCAGTTCTTC. Its protein is CASSSPGLADEQFF.

V usage is TRBV5-1 and J usage is TRBJ2-1; no clear D gene. V was pared by 9 bases and J by 5 bases, with 15 bases between. CDR1 and CDR2 (germline): SGHRS, YFSETQ. The CDR3 is 13 amino acids. CDR3 protein: CATSPSRDNEQFF. The CDR3, as DNA: TGCGCCACCTCTCCCTCACGGGACAATGAGCAGTTCTTC.

This clonotype was recorded only once. The CDR3 is CASSAYPQGLGQPQHF. In DNA form, the CDR3 reads TGTGCCAGCAGCGCGTATCCACAGGGGCTGGGGCAGCCCCAGCATTTT. The chain is built from TRBV9 and TRBJ1-5, with 7 bases that match TRBD1. With 3 bases clipped from V and 7 bases from J, the junction kept 13 bases outside the gene matches. This CDR3 is 16 amino acids long. The germline V gene encodes CDR1 SGDLS and CDR2 YYNGEE.

This clonotype appeared a single time. V gene TRBV7-9 combines with J gene TRBJ1-1; no definite D call. This CDR3 spans 12 amino acids. The V gene lost 1 base and the J gene lost 4 bases, with 4 bases spanning the gap. The germline CDR1 and CDR2 sequences are SEHNR and FQNEAQ (reference sequence). The CDR3 spells CASSLVLTEAFF. The CDR3 DNA follows: TGTGCCAGCAGCTTAGTCCTCACTGAAGCTTTCTTT. Drawing the rest from reference TRBV7-9 and TRBJ1-1, the complete variable domain is DTGVSQNPRHKITKRGQNVTFRCDPISEHNRLYWYRQTLGQGPEFLTYFQNEAQLEKSRLLSDRFSAERPKGSFSTLEIQRTEQGDSAMYLCASSLVLTEAFFGQGTRLTVV.

This chain uses TRBV30 with TRBJ1-5; a weak D match, TRBD1 (5 bases). Germline V gene lookup returns CDR1 GTSNPN and CDR2 SVGIG (reference sequence). The length of the CDR3 is 17 residues. V lost 0 bases and J 1 base, leaving 16 bases between the germline ends. The CDR3 nucleotides are TGTGCCTGGAGTGTAGACCGCGGGGGTCGAAGCAATCAGCCCCAGCATTTT. Residues: CAWSVDRGGRSNQPQHF.

The gene calls are TRBV18 and TRBJ1-4; no reliable D call. Trimming shortened V by 7 bases and J by 5 bases, and 11 bases separated the two germline ends. Germline V gene data show CDR1 as KGHSH and CDR2 as LQKENI. The length of the CDR3 is 13 residues. The CDR3 DNA is TGTGCCAGCTTCGGCTCGGAGAATGAAAAACTGTTTTTT. It yields the protein CASFGSENEKLFF. The whole variable domain, remainder taken from reference TRBV18 and TRBJ1-4, is NAGVMQNPRHLVRRRGQEARLRCSPMKGHSHVYWYRQLPEEGLKFMVYLQKENIIDESGMPKERFSAEFPKEGPSILRIQQVVRGDSAAYFCASFGSENEKLFFGSGTQLSVL.

This clonotype was seen a few times. The chain recombines TRBV5-1 with TRBJ1-1; TRBD1 matches at 8 bases. In germline, CDR1 is SGHRS, CDR2 YFSETQ. CDR3 length: 15 residues. The junction had 5 bases not matched to a gene; V was cut back by 4 bases and J by 0 bases. CDR3 sequence reads: CASSGGQGLNTEAFF. The DNA for the CDR3 is TGCGCCAGCAGCGGCGGACAGGGCCTGAACACTGAAGCTTTCTTT.

This clonotype was seen a few times. This rearrangement joins TRBV4-3 to TRBJ1-1; 9 positions match TRBD1. The junction had 13 bases not matched to a gene; V was cut back by 2 bases and J by 3 bases. Germline loops: CDR1 LGHNA, CDR2 YSLEER. The CDR3 runs to 18 residues. For the CDR3, the DNA is TGCGCCAGCAGCCAACTCCGGACAGGGGATCTCAGAGACACTGAAGCTTTCTTT. Residues: CASSQLRTGDLRDTEAFF.

This clonotype was observed a few times. The J gene is TRBJ2-6, the V gene TRBV7-2, with D unresolved. The CDR3 is 15 residues long. Looked up from germline, CDR1 is SGHTA and CDR2 is FQGNSA. Trimming shortened V by 5 bases and J by 2 bases, and 10 bases separated the two germline ends. CDR3 loop: CASSPQIPGANVLTF. CDR3 coding DNA: TGTGCCAGCAGCCCCCAGATCCCTGGGGCCAACGTCCTGACTTTC.